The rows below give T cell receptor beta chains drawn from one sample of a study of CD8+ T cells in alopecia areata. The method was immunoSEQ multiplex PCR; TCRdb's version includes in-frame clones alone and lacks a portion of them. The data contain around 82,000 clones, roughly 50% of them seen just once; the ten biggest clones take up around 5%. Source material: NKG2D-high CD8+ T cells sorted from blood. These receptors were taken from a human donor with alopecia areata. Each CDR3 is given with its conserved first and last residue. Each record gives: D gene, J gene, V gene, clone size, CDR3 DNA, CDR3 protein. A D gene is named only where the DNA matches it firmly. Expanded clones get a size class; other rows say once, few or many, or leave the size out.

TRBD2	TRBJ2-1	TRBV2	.	TGTGCCAGCAGTTATCTAGCGGGGCGGGACAATGAGCAGTTCTTC	CASSYLAGRDNEQFF
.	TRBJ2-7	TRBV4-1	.	TGCGCCAGCAGCCAAGGAACCCGCGAGCAGTACTTC	CASSQGTREQYF
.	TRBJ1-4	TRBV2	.	TGTGCCAGCGCTAAAACACGTCCTCCGGGGGCGCCTAATGAAAAACTGTTTTTT	CASAKTRPPGAPNEKLFF
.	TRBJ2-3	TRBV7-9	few	TGTGCCAGCAGCTTAGAAACAGATACGCAGTATTTT	CASSLETDTQYF
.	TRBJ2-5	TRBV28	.	TGTGCCAGCAGTTTAGTTTGGCCCCCGGGGGAGACCCAGTACTTC	CASSLVWPPGETQYF
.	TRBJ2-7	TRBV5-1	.	TGCGCCAGCAGCTTGGCCGTGGGTAATTACGAGCAGTACTTC	CASSLAVGNYEQYF
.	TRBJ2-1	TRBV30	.	TGTGCCTGGGCGAGCTCCTACAATGAGCAGTTCTTC	CAWASSYNEQFF
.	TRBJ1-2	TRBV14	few	TGTGCCAGCAGCCAAGAGGGCCTAGCTAACTATGGCTACACCTTC	CASSQEGLANYGYTF
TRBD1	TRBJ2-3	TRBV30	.	TGTGCCTGGAGCGGGACAGGGTCAGATACGCAGTATTTT	CAWSGTGSDTQYF
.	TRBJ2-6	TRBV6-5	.	TGTGCCAGCGGGGGATCTGGGGCCAACGTCCTGACTTTC	CASGGSGANVLTF
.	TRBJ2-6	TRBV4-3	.	TGCGCCAGCAGCCCGACGTTAGGGGCCAACGTCCTGACTTTC	CASSPTLGANVLTF
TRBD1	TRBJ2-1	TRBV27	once	TGTGCCAGCAGTTGGGACAGCTACAATGAGCAGTTCTTC	CASSWDSYNEQFF
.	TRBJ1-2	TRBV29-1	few	TGCTCACTAGGAGATGGGGCGTTGGATGGCTACACCTTC	CSLGDGALDGYTF
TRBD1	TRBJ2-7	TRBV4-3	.	TGCGCCAGCAGCCCCGGGACAGGGGGCTACGAGCAGTACTTC	CASSPGTGGYEQYF
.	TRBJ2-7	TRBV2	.	TGTGCCAGCAGTGTATACAGGGTTAAGAACGAGCAGTACTTC	CASSVYRVKNEQYF
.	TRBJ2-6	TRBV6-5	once	TGTGCCAGCAGTGCAGGGGTAGGGGCCAACGTCCTGACTTTC	CASSAGVGANVLTF
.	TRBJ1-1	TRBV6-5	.	TGTGCCAGCAGTTACTCTGGGGGAGAAGCTTTCTTT	CASSYSGGEAFF
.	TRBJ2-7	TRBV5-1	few	TGCGCCAGCAGCTTGGATGGCTACGAGCAGTACTTC	CASSLDGYEQYF
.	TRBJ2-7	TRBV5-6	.	TGTGCCAGCAGCTTGTCCGGGACACTCTACGAGCAGTACTTC	CASSLSGTLYEQYF
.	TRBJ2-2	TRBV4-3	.	TGCGCCAGCAGCCGGCGCACCGGGGAGCTGTTTTTT	CASSRRTGELFF
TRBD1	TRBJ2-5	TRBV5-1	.	TGCGCCAGCAGCGGTGGGACAGACCAAGAGACCCAGTACTTC	CASSGGTDQETQYF
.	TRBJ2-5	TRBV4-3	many	TGCGCCAGCAGCCAAGATCGGGGGAGGCAAGAGACCCAGTACTTC	CASSQDRGRQETQYF
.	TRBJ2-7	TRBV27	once	TGTGCCAGCAGTTTATTGGGCGGGATCTACGAGCAGTACTTC	CASSLLGGIYEQYF
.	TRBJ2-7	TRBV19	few	TGTGCCAGTAGTATATGGAGCGGACCCACCTACGAGCAGTACTTC	CASSIWSGPTYEQYF
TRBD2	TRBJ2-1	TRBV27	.	TGTGCCAGCAGGCCCTTACTAGCGGGCAATGAGCAGTTCTTC	CASRPLLAGNEQFF
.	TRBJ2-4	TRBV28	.	TGTGCCAGCAGTTTAGGGGACATTCAGTACTTC	CASSLGDIQYF
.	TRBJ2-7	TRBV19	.	TGTGCCAGCAGCGGGACAGAGAGAAGATACGAGCAGTACTTC	CASSGTERRYEQYF
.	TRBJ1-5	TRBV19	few	TGTGCCAGTAGTATAGGTCGGGACTCCCCCAGGTATCAGCCCCAGCATTTT	CASSIGRDSPRYQPQHF
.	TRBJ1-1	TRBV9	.	TGTGCCAGCAGCGGGGGACTAGAGACTGAAGCTTTCTTT	CASSGGLETEAFF
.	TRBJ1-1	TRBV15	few	TGTGCCACCAGGGGATTTGGGACTGAAGCTTTCTTT	CATRGFGTEAFF
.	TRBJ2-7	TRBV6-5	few	TGTGCCAGCAGCGCTAGCGCCCAACCCTACGAGCAGTACTTC	CASSASAQPYEQYF
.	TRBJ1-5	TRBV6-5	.	TGTGCCAGCAGTTATGAAAGCAATCAGCCCCAGCATTTT	CASSYESNQPQHF
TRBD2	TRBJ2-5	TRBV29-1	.	TGCAGCGTTGTTTTTCCCGCGGGAGGGCGAGAGACCCAGTACTTC	CSVVFPAGGRETQYF